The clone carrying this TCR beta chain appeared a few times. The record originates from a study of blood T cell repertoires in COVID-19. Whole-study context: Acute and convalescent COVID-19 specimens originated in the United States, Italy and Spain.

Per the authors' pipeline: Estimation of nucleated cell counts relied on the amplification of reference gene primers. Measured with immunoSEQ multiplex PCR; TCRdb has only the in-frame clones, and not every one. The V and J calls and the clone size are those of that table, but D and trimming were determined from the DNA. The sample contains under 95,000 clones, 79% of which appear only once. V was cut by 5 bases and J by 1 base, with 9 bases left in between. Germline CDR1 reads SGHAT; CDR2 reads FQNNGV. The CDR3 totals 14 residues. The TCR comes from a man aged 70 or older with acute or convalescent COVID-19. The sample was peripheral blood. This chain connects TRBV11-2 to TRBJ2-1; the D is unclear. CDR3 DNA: TGTGCCAGCAGCCCCGGTTCGTCCTACAATGAGCAGTTCTTC. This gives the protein CASSPGSSYNEQFF.